This T cell receptor beta chain was sequenced in a study of cytotoxic CD8 clonotypes in ibrutinib-treated CLL. Background on the study: Responses: some 25 partial, 2 complete; after median about 70 months, around 15 stayed remitted, some twelve progressed. Samples showed on average about 260,000 productive templates and tens of thousands of productive rearrangements. The study, taken as a whole, reports: Samples were collected at differing times from sustained-remission and progressing patients. Among the clonotypes, public ones were uncommon and contracted or held stable on treatment.

Libraries were prepared by immunoSEQ multiplex PCR; TCRdb keeps only in-frame clonotypes and omits some of them. This table holds about 310,000 clones, just under 80% found once. On this clone: The antigen remains unidentified.

CDR1 is PRHDT, CDR2 FYEKMQ, per germline (reference sequence). With 5 bases clipped from V and 4 bases from J, the junction kept 5 bases outside the gene matches. The CDR3 spans 14 residues. This specimen was PBMCs, taken before ibrutinib treatment. The rearrangement joins TRBV13 to TRBJ2-1; 7 positions match TRBD1. The TCR comes from a human donor with chronic lymphocytic leukemia. CDR3 sequence reads: CASSLGTDYNEQFF. CDR3 DNA: TGTGCCAGCAGCCTCGGGACAGATTACAATGAGCAGTTCTTC.